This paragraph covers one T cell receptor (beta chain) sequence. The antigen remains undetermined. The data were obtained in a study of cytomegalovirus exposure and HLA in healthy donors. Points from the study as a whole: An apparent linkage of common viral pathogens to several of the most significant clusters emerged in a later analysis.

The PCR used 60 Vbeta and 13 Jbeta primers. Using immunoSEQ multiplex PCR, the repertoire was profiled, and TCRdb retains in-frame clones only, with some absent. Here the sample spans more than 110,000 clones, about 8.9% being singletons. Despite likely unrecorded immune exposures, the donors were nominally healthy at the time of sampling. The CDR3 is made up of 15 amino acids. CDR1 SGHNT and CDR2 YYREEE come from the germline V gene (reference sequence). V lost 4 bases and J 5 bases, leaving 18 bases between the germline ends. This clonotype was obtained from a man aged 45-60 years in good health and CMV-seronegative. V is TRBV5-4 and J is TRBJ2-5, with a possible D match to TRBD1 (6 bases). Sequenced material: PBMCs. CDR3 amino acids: CASSKLGITGETQYF. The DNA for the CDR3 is TGTGCCAGCAGCAAATTGGGGATAACAGGGGAGACCCAGTACTTC.